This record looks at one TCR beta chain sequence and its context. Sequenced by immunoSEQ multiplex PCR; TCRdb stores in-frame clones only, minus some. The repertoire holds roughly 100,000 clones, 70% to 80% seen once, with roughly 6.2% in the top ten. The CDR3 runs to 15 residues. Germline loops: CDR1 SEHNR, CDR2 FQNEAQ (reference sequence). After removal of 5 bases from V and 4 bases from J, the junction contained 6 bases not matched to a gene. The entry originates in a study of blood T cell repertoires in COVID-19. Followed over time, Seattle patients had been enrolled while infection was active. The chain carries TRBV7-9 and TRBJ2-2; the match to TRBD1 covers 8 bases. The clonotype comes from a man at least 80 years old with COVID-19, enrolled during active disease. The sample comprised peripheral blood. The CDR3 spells CASSRGQERTGELFF. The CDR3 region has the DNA TGTGCCAGCAGCCGGGGACAGGAGCGCACCGGGGAGCTGTTTTTT.